The 7 T cell receptor beta chains below all came from one sample that was sequenced in a study of identical twins. One entry per CDR3 protein results from TCRdb running MiXCR on the 5' RACE reads. The table records 350,000 to 600,000 distinct CDR3 sequences, approximately 14% of them present only once. This sample was also put to use in a study of yellow fever vaccine responses in identical twins.

Source material: CD4+ T cells sorted from blood. These receptors came from a woman aged 18 to 35 in good health.

This clonotype was detected a few times. V is TRBV6-1 and J is TRBJ1-1, with D possibly being TRBD1 (6 bases). CDR3 size: 15 residues. Per the germline V gene, CDR1 is MNHNS and CDR2 is SASEGT. V lost 6 bases and J 1 base, leaving 15 bases between the germline ends. CDR3 amino acids: CASRTTKTGNTEAFF. The DNA of the CDR3 is TGTGCCAGCAGAACAACCAAGACAGGGAACACTGAAGCTTTCTTT.

This chain joins TRBV11-1 and TRBJ2-7, with D possibly being TRBD1 or TRBD2 (5 bases each). The germline gives CDR1 SGHAT, CDR2 FQDESV (reference sequence). Trimming left V 3 bases short and J 4 bases short, with 19 bases between. The CDR3 loop spans 16 amino acids. The CDR3 DNA is TGTGCCAGCAGCTTTGAGGGGATGCCTGGGATTTACGAGCAGTACTTC. This translates into CASSFEGMPGIYEQYF.

The chain has TRBV18 and TRBJ2-5, with D hard to call. The CDR3 length is 14 residues. Looked up from germline, CDR1 is KGHSH and CDR2 is LQKENI. V dropped 0 bases and J dropped 5 bases, with 10 bases sitting between them. CDR3 DNA: TGTGCCAGCTCACCACCTGTTGCCGCGGAGACCCAGTACTTC. Encoded protein: CASSPPVAAETQYF. Using reference TRBV18 and TRBJ2-5 for the parts outside the CDR3, the full variable domain is NAGVMQNPRHLVRRRGQEARLRCSPMKGHSHVYWYRQLPEEGLKFMVYLQKENIIDESGMPKERFSAEFPKEGPSILRIQQVVRGDSAAYFCASSPPVAAETQYFGPGTRLLVL.

This clonotype was counted a few times. The genes are TRBV2 and TRBJ2-1; TRBD2 aligns across 10 bases. This CDR3 comprises 17 residues. V trimming: 6 bases; J trimming: 7 bases; junction bases outside the gene matches: 15. Germline V CDR1 and CDR2: SNHLY, FYNNEI. CDR3 sequence: CASRSQAGGPLGNEQFF. The CDR3 nucleotides read TGTGCCAGCAGAAGTCAAGCGGGAGGGCCGTTAGGTAATGAGCAGTTCTTC. The full variable domain, with the rest looked up from reference TRBV2 and TRBJ2-1, is EPEVTQTPSHQVTQMGQEVILRCVPISNHLYFYWYRQILGQKVEFLVSFYNNEISEKSEIFDDQFSVERPDGSNFTLKIRSTKLEDSAMYFCASRSQAGGPLGNEQFFGPGTRLTVL.

The chain recombines TRBV11-1 with TRBJ1-4, with no clear D. V dropped 5 bases and J dropped 0 bases, with 19 bases sitting between them. This CDR3 contains 18 residues. The V gene's germline CDR1 is SGHAT and CDR2 FQDESV (reference sequence). The CDR3 here is CASSPGRRRAATNEKLFF. The CDR3 DNA sequence: TGTGCCAGCAGCCCAGGACGCCGGAGGGCCGCAACTAATGAAAAACTGTTTTTT.

This clonotype was detected ten times or more. The rearrangement joins TRBV9 to TRBJ2-1; D may be TRBD2 (6 bases). The CDR3 covers 14 residues. V was pared by 4 bases and J by 8 bases, with 16 bases between. Germline loops: CDR1 SGDLS, CDR2 YYNGEE. The CDR3 DNA sequence: TGTGCCAGCAGCCCGAGACTAGTTTTGGATGAGCAGTTCTTC. Amino acids: CASSPRLVLDEQFF. Based on the CDR3 plus reference TRBV9 and TRBJ2-1, the full variable domain is DSGVTQTPKHLITATGQRVTLRCSPRSGDLSVYWYQQSLDQGLQFLIQYYNGEERAKGNILERFSAQQFPDLHSELNLSSLELGDSALYFCASSPRLVLDEQFFGPGTRLTVL.

This clonotype has ten or more counts. The J gene is TRBJ2-2, the V gene TRBV20-1, with D perhaps TRBD2 (6 bases). The ends were cut back, 0 bases at V and 4 bases at J, with 21 bases in the middle. Per germline, CDR1 DFQATT and CDR2 SNEGSKA (reference sequence). CDR3 length: 18 residues. CDR3 bases: TGCAGTGCTAGAGATCCCAGCCACGGAGGGGTCGGCACCGGGGAGCTGTTTTTT. It specifies CSARDPSHGGVGTGELFF.